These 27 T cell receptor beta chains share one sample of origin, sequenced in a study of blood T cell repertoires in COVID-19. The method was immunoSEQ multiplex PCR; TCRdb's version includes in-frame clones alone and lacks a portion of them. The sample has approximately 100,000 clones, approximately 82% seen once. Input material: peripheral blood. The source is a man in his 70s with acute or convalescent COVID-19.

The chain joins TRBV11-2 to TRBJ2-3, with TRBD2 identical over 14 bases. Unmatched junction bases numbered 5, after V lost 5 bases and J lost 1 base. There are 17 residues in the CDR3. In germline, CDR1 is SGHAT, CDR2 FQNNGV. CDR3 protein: CASSPGLAGVGTDTQYF. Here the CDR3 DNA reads TGTGCCAGCAGCCCGGGACTAGCGGGAGTAGGCACAGATACGCAGTATTTT.

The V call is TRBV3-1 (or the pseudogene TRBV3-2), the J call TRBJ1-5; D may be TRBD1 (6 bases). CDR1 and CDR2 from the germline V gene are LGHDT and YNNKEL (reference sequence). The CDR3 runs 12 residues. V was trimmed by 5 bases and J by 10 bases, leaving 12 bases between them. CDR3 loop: CASSSPGHPQHF. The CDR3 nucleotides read TGTGCCAGCAGCTCCCCGGGACACCCCCAGCATTTT.

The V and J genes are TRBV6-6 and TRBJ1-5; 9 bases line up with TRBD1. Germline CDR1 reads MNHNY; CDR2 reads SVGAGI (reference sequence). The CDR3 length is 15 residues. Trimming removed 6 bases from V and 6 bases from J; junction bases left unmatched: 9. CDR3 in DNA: TGTGCCAGCAGGTGGGGACAGGGTCGTAGTCAGCCCCAGCATTTT. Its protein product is CASRWGQGRSQPQHF.

As DNA, the CDR3 is TGTGCCAGCAGCTTAGATGGGAGACTAGCGGGGAATGAGCAGTTCTTC. This codes for CASSLDGRLAGNEQFF. J is TRBJ2-1 and V is TRBV11-3; 11 bases line up with TRBD2. Germline lookup yields CDR1 SGHNT and CDR2 YENEEA. After removal of 0 bases from V and 7 bases from J, the junction contained 5 bases not matched to a gene. The CDR3 loop spans 16 amino acids.

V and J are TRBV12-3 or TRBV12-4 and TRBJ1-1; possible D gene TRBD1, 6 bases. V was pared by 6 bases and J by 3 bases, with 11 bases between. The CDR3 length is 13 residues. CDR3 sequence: CASSYGQYTEAFF. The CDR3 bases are TGTGCCAGCAGCTATGGACAGTACACTGAAGCTTTCTTT.

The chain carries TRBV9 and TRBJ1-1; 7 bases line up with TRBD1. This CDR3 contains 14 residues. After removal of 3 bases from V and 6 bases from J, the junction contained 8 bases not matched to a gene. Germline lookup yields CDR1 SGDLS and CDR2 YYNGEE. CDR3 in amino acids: CASSADRDLSEAFF. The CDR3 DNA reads TGTGCCAGCAGCGCCGACAGGGACCTTTCTGAAGCTTTCTTT.

The CDR3 protein is CASSLGQMNNSPLHF. CDR3 DNA: TGCGCCAGCAGCTTGGGGCAGATGAATAATTCACCCCTCCACTTT. The rearrangement joins TRBV5-1 to TRBJ1-6, with unresolved D. Trimming stripped 0 bases from V and 5 bases from J, with 9 bases between. CDR1 is SGHRS, CDR2 YFSETQ, per germline. CDR3 length equals 15 residues.

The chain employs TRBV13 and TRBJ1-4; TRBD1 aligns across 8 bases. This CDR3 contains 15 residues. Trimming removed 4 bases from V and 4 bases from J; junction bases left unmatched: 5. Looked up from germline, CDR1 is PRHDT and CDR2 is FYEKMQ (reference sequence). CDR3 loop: CASSYRGRDNEKLFF. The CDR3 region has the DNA TGTGCCAGCAGCTACAGGGGGAGGGATAATGAAAAACTGTTTTTT. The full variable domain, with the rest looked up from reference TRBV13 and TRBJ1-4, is AAGVIQSPRHLIKEKRETATLKCYPIPRHDTVYWYQQGPGQDPQFLISFYEKMQSDKGSIPDRFSAQQFSDYHSELNMSSLELGDSALYFCASSYRGRDNEKLFFGSGTQLSVL.

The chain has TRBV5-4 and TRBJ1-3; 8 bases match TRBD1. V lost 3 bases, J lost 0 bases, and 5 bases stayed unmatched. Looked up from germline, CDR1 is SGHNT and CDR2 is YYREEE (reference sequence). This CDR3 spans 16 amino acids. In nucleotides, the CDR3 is TGTGCCAGCAGCTCATTTGGACAGGGCTCTGGAAACACCATATATTTT. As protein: CASSSFGQGSGNTIYF.

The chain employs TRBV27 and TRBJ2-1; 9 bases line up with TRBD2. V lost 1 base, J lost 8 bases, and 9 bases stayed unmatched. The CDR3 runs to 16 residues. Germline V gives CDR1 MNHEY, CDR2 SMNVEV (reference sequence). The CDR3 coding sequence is TGTGCCAGCAGTTTATACTGGACTAGCGTCTCATATGAGCAGTTCTTC. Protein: CASSLYWTSVSYEQFF.

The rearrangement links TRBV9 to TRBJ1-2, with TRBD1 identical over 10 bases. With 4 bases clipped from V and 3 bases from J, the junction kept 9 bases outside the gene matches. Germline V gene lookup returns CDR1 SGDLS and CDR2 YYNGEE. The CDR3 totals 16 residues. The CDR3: CASSPVVTGGHYGYTF. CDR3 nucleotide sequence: TGTGCCAGCAGCCCCGTAGTGACAGGGGGCCACTATGGCTACACCTTC.

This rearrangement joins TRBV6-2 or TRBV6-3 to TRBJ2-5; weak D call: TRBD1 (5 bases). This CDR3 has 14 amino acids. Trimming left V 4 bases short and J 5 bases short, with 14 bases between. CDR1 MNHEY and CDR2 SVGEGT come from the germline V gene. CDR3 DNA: TGTGCCAGCAGTTTGGACACCGCCCGGGAGACCCAGTACTTC. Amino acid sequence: CASSLDTARETQYF.

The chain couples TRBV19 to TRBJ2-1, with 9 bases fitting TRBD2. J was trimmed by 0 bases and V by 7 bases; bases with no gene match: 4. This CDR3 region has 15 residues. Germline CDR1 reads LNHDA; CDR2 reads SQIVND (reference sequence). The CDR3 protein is CASMAGGSSYNEQFF. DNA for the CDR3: TGTGCCAGTATGGCGGGAGGGAGCTCCTACAATGAGCAGTTCTTC.

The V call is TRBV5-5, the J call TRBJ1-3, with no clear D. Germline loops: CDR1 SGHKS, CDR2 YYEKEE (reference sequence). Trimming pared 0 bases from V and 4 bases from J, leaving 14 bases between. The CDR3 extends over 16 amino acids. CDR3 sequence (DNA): TGTGCCAGCAGCTTGGTATTTTCCAACATCGGAAACACCATATATTTT. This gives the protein CASSLVFSNIGNTIYF.

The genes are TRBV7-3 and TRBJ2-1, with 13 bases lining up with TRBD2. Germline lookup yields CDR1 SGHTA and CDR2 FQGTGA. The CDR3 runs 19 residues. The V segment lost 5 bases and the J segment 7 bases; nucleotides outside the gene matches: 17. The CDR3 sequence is CASSPRGLAGSATGNEQFF. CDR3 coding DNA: TGTGCCAGCAGCCCACGGGGACTAGCGGGATCCGCTACGGGGAATGAGCAGTTCTTC.

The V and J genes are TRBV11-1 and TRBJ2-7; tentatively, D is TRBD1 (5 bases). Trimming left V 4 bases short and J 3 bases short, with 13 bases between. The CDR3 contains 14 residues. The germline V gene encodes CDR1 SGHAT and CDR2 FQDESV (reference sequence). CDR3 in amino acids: CASSYAAGFYEQYF. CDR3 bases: TGTGCCAGCAGCTACGCAGCAGGGTTCTACGAGCAGTACTTC.

The CDR3 sequence is CASSGWLAGTVQETQYF. In nucleotides, the CDR3 is TGTGCCAGCAGTGGTTGGCTAGCGGGGACGGTACAAGAGACCCAGTACTTC. The V and J genes are TRBV25-1 and TRBJ2-5, with TRBD2 matching 9 bases. Germline-derived CDR1 and CDR2 are MGHDK and SYGVNS. The CDR3 has 17 residues. The J segment lost 2 bases and the V segment lost 4 bases, leaving 11 bases of the junction unmatched.

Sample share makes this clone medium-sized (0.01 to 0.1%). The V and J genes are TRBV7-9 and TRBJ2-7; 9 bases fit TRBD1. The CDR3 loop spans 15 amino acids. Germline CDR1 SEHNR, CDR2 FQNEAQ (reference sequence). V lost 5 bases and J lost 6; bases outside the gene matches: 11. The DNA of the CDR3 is TGTGCCAGCAGCCGACTTCACAGGGGGCGAGGCGAGCAGTACTTC. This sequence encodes CASSRLHRGRGEQYF.

In DNA form, the CDR3 reads TGCGCCAGCAGCTTGGCCGCGGGGTTTAACACTGAAGCTTTCTTT. Residues: CASSLAAGFNTEAFF. V and J are TRBV5-1 and TRBJ1-1, with D unresolved. The CDR3 covers 15 residues. Trimming cost V 0 bases and J 2 bases, with 11 bases left between them. Germline V gene sequence: CDR1 SGHRS, CDR2 YFSETQ. The full variable domain, with the rest looked up from reference TRBV5-1 and TRBJ1-1, is KAGVTQTPRYLIKTRGQQVTLSCSPISGHRSVSWYQQTPGQGLQFLFEYFSETQRNKGNFPGRFSGRQFSNSRSEMNVSTLELGDSALYLCASSLAAGFNTEAFFGQGTRLTVV.

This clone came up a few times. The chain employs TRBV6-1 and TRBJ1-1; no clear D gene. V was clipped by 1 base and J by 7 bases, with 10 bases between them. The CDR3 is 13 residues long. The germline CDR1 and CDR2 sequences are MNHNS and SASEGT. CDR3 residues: CASSEVRQLEAFF. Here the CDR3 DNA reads TGTGCCAGCAGTGAAGTCAGGCAGCTTGAAGCTTTCTTT.

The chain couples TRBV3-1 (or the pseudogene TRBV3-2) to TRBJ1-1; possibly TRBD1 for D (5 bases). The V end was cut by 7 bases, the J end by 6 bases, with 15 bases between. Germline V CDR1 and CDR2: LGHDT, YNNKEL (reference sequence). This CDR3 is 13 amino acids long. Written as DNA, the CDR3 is TGTGCCAGCAACGACGGCGGGGCCGCTGAAGCTTTCTTT. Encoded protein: CASNDGGAAEAFF.

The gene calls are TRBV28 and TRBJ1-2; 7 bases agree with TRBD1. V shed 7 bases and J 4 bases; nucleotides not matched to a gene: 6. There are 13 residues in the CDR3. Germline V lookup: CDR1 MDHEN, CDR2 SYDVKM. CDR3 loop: CASKGRGRYGYTF. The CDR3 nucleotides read TGTGCCAGCAAAGGAAGGGGGCGCTATGGCTACACCTTC.

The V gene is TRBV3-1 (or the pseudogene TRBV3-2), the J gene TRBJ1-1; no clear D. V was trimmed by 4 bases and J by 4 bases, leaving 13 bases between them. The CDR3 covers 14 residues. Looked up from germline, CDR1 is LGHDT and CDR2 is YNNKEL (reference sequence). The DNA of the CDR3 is TGTGCCAGCAGCCCCCAGGAGGGAGGCACTGAAGCTTTCTTT. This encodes CASSPQEGGTEAFF.

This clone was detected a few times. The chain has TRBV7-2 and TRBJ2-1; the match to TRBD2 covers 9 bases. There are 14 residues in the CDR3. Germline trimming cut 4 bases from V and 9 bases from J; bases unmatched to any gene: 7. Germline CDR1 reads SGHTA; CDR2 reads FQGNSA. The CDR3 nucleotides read TGTGCCAGCAGCTCAGGTAGCGGGAGAGTTGAGCAGTTCTTC. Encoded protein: CASSSGSGRVEQFF.

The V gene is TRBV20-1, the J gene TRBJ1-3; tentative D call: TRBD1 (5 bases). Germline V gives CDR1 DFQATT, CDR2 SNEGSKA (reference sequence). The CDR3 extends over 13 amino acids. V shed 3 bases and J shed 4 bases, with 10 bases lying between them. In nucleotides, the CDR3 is TGCAGTGCTAGTCAGGGAAGAGGAAACACCATATATTTT. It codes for CSASQGRGNTIYF.

The CDR3 reads CAWSDRFTGELFF. For the CDR3, the DNA is TGTGCCTGGAGTGATCGTTTCACCGGGGAGCTGTTTTTT. The chain has TRBV30 and TRBJ2-2; D unclear. V dropped 1 base and J dropped 4 bases, with 7 bases sitting between them. CDR1 GTSNPN and CDR2 SVGIG come from the germline V gene (reference sequence). This CDR3 is 13 amino acids long.

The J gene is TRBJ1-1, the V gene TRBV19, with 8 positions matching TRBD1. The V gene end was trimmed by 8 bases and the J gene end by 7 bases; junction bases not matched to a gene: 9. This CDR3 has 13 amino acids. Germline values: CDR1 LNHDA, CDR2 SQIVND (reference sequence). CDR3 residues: CASSLQGASEAFF. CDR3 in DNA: TGTGCCAGTTCGCTCCAGGGGGCGAGTGAAGCTTTCTTT.